The 5 T cell receptor beta chains below were found in one sample sequenced in a study of regulatory T cells in long-lasting Graves disease. Time point reported: newly diagnosed GD, antithyroid drugs for less than 3 months. TCR sequences were obtained from RNA taken from PBMCs. According to the study, TCR beta libraries were built with iRepertoire HTBI primers and CDR3-region Arm-PCR. TCRdb passed the multiplex PCR reads through MiXCR, listing each CDR3 protein once. The table lists roughly 560,000 distinct CDR3 sequences, approximately 16% of them singletons. This same sample was also part of a study on T cells in Graves' hyperthyroidism and ophthalmopathy.

The specimen comprised peripheral blood mononuclear cells (PBMCs), sampled at new diagnosis, from a patient treated with antithyroid drugs. These receptors all come from a woman aged 35-65 years with Graves disease.

The DNA for the CDR3 is TGCAGTGCTATATCAGCGGACTATGGCTACACCTTC. Its protein is CSAISADYGYTF. The chain joins TRBV20-1 to TRBJ1-2; D gene uncertain. V was clipped by 4 bases and J by 3 bases, with 9 bases between them. Germline CDR1 is DFQATT and CDR2 is SNEGSKA (reference sequence). This CDR3 has 12 residues.

This clonotype was detected ten times or more. This chain connects TRBV6-1 to TRBJ2-5; 10 bases align to TRBD2. CDR1 and CDR2 from the germline V gene are MNHNS and SASEGT. After removal of 7 bases from V and 10 bases from J, the junction contained 12 bases not matched to a gene. The CDR3 length is 14 residues. Written as DNA, the CDR3 is TGTGCCAGCACTGAGGTAGCGGGGGGCGCGGTCCAGTACTTC. Translating it yields CASTEVAGGAVQYF.

With respect to this clonotype: A much larger clone is a single base away; this may be a read error. The chain combines TRBV24-1 with TRBJ2-7; 7 bases line up with TRBD2. Looked up from germline, CDR1 is KGHDR and CDR2 is SFDVKD. The CDR3 totals 13 residues. CDR3 protein: CAASDLSGGEQYF. The DNA of the CDR3 is TGTGCCGCCAGTGATTTGTCGGGAGGAGAGCAGTACTTC.

This clonotype showed up just a few times. The chain links TRBV13 to TRBJ1-4; the D gene is possibly TRBD1 (5 bases). Deletions cut 3 bases from V and 0 bases from J, with 8 bases between. The CDR3 has 15 amino acids. CDR1 PRHDT and CDR2 FYEKMQ come from the germline V gene (reference sequence). In DNA form, the CDR3 reads TGTGCCAGCAGCTTGGGGGATCCAACTAATGAAAAACTGTTTTTT. Translating it yields CASSLGDPTNEKLFF.

In this sample, this clonotype turned up many times. This rearrangement joins TRBV6-1 to TRBJ1-1, with a possible D match to TRBD1 (5 bases). V lost 5 bases to trimming and J lost 5 bases, with 12 bases between them. The CDR3 runs 13 residues. Germline CDR1 and CDR2: MNHNS and SASEGT. CDR3 residues: CASSLRVGTEAFF. CDR3 nucleotides: TGTGCCAGCAGTCTCAGGGTCGGAACTGAAGCTTTCTTT.